This TCR beta chain was recovered during a study of identical twins. Comments on this clonotype: Its antigen is not identified.

Regarding the study as a whole: Zero-insertion findings could be partly confounded by invariant cells (MAIT and iNKT cells). Whereas memory repertoires showed no such difference, abundant cord blood beta clonotypes carried fewer insertions.

Healthy Caucasians, and only they, were the donors. Trimming removed 0 bases at V and 4 bases at J, with 12 bases between. Germline V gives CDR1 LNHNV, CDR2 YYDKDF (reference sequence). The CDR3 is 15 amino acids. It was template switching that added a universal primer site, and there were unique molecular identifiers on the cDNA. Each CDR3 protein is one row after TCRdb ran MiXCR on the 5' RACE reads. The repertoire has about 900,000 distinct CDR3 sequences, roughly 12% of them found once; the top ten carry roughly 1.5%. The same specimen was also included in a second study, on yellow fever vaccine responses in identical twins.

Input material: PBMCs. This chain joins TRBV15 and TRBJ2-5; D might be TRBD1 (6 bases). This TCR was recovered from a woman aged 18-29 years in good health. In DNA, the CDR3 is TGTGCCACCAGCAGAGATCAGGGGAGAGGAGAGACCCAGTACTTC. It is translated as CATSRDQGRGETQYF. Combining the CDR3 with reference TRBV15 and TRBJ2-5 gives the whole variable domain DAMVIQNPRYQVTQFGKPVTLSCSQTLNHNVMYWYQQKSSQAPKLLFHYYDKDFNNEADTPDNFQSRRPNTSFCFLDIRSPGLGDTAMYLCATSRDQGRGETQYFGPGTRLLVL.